This T cell receptor (beta chain) originates from a study of T-cell memory formation after mild COVID-19 (dated by TCRdb to about 2021). With respect to the entire study: TCR sequence clusters from the two donors were found to be largely donor specific. Two young, previously healthy adult volunteers made up the cohort, one male and one female. In a couple of donors, T-cell clones that expanded and contracted after mild COVID-19 were tracked by sequencing TCRalpha and TCRbeta repertoires over time.

Ficoll-Paque density gradient centrifugation was used to isolate PBMCs. The CDR3 has 15 amino acids, counting the end cysteine and phenylalanine. Only the CDR3 portion is preserved as DNA: 45 bases, with reading frame beginning at the first base. In the germline V gene, CDR1 corresponds to SGDLS and CDR2 to YYNGEE. Germline trimming: 0 bases from V, 4 bases from J; junction bases outside gene matches: 6. The sequencing machine was an Illumina NovaSeq 6000. Using 5'RACE with constant-segment primers, TCRalpha and TCRbeta cDNA libraries were constructed, with sample barcodes and unique molecular identifiers added in the process. Trizol reagent was used to extract RNA from every sample. Amplification of the libraries took two PCR steps, and the second step added a second sample barcode plus Illumina TruSeq adapters. Sequencing of the libraries was done on an Illumina NovaSeq, producing 2 x 150 bp paired-end reads. Under the source paper's analysis protocol: Reads were demultiplexed and collapsed into UMI-guided consensus sequences with migec v1.2.7. Using mixcr v2.1.11, the UMI consensuses were aligned to TRA and TRB V and J templates and assembled into clonotypes. Expanded or contracted clonotypes were those called significant by both edgeR and NoisET, with noise models trained on biological replicates. For edgeR calls, the thresholds were a false discovery rate-adjusted p below 0.01 and a log2 fold-change of 1. PCA with hierarchical clustering of max-normalized trajectories of the 1000 most abundant clonotypes was used as exploratory dynamics analysis. Each responding clone was given a CD4 or CD8 phenotype based on the CD4+ and CD8+ repertoires, which had been sequenced separately. Starting from the raw public reads, TCRdb applied fastp trimming at Q25, assembled clones with MiXCR and retained in-frame beta chains. Merged by CDR3 protein, the rows form single entries marked with the most common genes and DNA. TCRdb assigned the V and J calls; the authors' analysis was not used. In all, the sample holds 350,000 to 500,000 distinct CDR3 sequences, and about 20% of those were seen once. The ten largest make up roughly 21% of the sample.

Study-wide conclusions, independent of this receptor: SARS-CoV-2 specificity of the second-wave clones peaking on day 37 was not confirmed. Contracting CD4+ clones appeared mostly in the CM and EM memory subsets, whereas CD8+ clones were enriched in EMRA. Some responding clones were found in pre-infection memory, which suggests that pre-existing cross-reactive memory T cells took part in the SARS-CoV-2 response. The study covered only a couple of mild cases, and larger cohorts including severe cases with pre-infection samples were considered necessary. From day 15 to 85, contracting clones showed balanced CD4/CD8 phenotypes, whereas a second wave of clones that expanded from day 15 to 37 leaned towards CD4+.

A word on this clonotype: Which antigen it targets is not known. No base qualities exist here, and no much larger clone lies one base off it.

Sequenced material: PBMCs or a T cell subset sorted from them (not recorded which). The rearrangement combines TRBV9 with TRBJ1-1; TRBD1 agrees with 7 junctional bases. The TCR originated in a man in his late teens or twenties who had mild COVID-19 (a few samples of this study predate the infection). The sample titles of this study are shuffled in the database, so cell type and time point are left out; the donor was told from shared clones. The CDR3 region has the sequence CASSVGAGGITEAFF. The nucleotides are TGTGCCAGCAGCGTAGGGGCAGGGGGTATCACTGAAGCTTTCTTT.